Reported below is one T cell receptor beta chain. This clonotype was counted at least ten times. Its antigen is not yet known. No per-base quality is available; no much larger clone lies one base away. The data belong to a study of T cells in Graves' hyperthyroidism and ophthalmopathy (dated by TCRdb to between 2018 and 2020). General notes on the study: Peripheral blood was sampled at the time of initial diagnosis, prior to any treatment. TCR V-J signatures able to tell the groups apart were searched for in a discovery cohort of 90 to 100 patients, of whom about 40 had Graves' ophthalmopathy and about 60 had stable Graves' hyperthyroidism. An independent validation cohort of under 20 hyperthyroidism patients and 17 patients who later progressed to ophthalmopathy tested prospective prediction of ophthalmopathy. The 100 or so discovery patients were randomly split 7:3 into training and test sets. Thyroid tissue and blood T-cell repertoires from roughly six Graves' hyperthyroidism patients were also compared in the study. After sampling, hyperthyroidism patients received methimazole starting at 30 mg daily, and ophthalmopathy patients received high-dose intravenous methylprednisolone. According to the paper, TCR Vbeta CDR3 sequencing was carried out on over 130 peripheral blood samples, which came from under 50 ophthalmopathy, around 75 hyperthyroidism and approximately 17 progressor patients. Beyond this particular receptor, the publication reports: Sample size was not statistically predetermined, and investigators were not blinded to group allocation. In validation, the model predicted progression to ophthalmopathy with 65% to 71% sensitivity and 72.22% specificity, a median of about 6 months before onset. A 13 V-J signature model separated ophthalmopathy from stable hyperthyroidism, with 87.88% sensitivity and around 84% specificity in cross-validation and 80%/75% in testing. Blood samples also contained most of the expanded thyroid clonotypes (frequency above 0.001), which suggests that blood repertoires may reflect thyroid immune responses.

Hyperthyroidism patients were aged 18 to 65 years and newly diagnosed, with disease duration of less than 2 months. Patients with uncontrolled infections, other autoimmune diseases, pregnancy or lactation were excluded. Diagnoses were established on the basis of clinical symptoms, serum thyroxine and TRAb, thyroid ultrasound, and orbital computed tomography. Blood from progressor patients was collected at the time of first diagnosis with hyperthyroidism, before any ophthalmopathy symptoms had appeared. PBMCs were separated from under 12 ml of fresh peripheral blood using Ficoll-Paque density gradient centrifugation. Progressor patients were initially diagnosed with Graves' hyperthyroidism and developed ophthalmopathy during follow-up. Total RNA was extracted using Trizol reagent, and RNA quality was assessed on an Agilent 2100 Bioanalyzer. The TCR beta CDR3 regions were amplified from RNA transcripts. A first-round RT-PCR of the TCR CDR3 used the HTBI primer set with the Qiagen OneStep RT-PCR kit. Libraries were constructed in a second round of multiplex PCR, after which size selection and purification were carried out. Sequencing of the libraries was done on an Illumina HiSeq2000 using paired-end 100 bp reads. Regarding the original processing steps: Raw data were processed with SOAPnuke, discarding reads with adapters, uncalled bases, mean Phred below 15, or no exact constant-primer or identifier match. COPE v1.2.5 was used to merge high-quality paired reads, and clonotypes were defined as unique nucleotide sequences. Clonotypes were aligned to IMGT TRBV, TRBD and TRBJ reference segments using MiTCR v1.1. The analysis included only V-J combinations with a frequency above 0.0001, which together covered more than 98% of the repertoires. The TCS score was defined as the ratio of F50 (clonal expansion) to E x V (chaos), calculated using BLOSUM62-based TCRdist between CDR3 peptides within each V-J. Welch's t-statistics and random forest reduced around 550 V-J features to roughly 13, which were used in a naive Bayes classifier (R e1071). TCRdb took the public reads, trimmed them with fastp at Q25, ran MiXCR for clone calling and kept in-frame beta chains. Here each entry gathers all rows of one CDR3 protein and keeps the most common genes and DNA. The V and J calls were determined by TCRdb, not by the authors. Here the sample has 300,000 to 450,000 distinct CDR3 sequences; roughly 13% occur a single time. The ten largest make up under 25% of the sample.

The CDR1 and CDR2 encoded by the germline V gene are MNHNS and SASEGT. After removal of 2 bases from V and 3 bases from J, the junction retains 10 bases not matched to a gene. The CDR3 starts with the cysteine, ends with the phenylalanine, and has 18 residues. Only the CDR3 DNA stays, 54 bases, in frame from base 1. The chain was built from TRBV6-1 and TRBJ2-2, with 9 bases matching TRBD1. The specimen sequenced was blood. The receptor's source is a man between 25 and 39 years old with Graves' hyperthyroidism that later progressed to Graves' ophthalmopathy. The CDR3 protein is CASSENLWDRAHTGELFF. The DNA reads TGTGCCAGCAGTGAAAATTTATGGGACAGGGCCCACACCGGGGAGCTGTTTTTT.